The TCR beta chain described here comes from a study of T-cell reconstitution after alpha-beta-depleted transplantation in children. Germline V gene lookup returns CDR1 LGHDT and CDR2 YNNKEL (reference sequence). This CDR3 contains 14 residues. The trim removed 2 bases at V and 6 bases at J, leaving 6 bases unmatched. This clonotype was detected only a few times. This sample's TCRbeta library carried unique molecular identifier barcodes. In TCRdb, the PCR reads were re-called with MiXCR into one record per CDR3 protein. This table has 600,000 to 700,000 distinct CDR3 sequences, approximately 16% appearing once.

The chain uses TRBV3-1 and TRBJ2-7, with TRBD1 identical over 8 bases. The clonotype comes from a human donor who donated a stem cell graft to a child with acute myeloid leukemia. Specimen: PBMCs from the stem cell graft donor, collected from the stem cell graft. CDR3 protein: CASSQRTGKGEQYF. CDR3 bases: TGTGCCAGCAGCCAACGGACAGGGAAGGGCGAGCAGTACTTC.